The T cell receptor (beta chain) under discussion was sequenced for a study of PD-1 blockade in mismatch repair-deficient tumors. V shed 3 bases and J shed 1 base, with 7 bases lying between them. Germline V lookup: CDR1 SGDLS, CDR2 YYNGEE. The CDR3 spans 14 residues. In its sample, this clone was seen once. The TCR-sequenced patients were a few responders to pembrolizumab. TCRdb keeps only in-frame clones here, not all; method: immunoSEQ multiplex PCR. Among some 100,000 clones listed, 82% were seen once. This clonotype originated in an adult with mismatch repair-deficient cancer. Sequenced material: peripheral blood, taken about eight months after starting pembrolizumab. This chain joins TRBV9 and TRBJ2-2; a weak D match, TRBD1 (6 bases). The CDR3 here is CASSEGQNTGELFF. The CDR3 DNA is TGTGCCAGCAGCGAGGGACAGAACACCGGGGAGCTGTTTTTT.